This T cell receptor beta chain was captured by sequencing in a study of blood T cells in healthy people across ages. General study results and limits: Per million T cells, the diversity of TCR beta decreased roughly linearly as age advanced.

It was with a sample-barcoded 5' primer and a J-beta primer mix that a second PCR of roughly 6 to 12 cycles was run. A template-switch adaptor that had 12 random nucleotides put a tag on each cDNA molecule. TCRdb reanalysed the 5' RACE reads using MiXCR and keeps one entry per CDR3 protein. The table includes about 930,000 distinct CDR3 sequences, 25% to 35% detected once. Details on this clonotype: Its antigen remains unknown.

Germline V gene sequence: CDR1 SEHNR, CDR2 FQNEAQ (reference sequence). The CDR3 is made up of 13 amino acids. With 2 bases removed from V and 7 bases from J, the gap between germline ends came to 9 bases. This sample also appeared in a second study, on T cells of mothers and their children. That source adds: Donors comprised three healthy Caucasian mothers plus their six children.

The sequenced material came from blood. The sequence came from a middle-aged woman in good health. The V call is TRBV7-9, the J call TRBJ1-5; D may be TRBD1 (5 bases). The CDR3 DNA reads TGTGCCAGCAGCTTACATGGGGACCAGCCCCAGCATTTT. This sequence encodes CASSLHGDQPQHF.